Here is one TCR beta chain with its context. Its antigen remains unknown. The record originates from a study of T cells in localized non-small cell lung cancer. The germline V and J ends were trimmed by 3 bases and 6 bases, with 12 bases remaining between them. The CDR3 contains 14 residues. Germline lookup yields CDR1 LNHDA and CDR2 SQIVND (reference sequence). Profiling relied on immunoSEQ multiplex PCR, and the TCRdb table lists in-frame clones only, not all of them. Of around 2,000 clones in the sample, roughly 26% were seen once. Adjacent lung was taken at least 2 cm from the tumor margin, free of atypia. Study-wide points: Heterogeneity cannot be ruled out, as sequencing used one tumor region only. In uninvolved adjacent lung, T cell clonality reached its highest value, exceeding tumor. The appearance of a median approximately 60 of the top 100 tumor clones was seen in adjacent lung.

This TCR derives from a male donor at least 60 years old with stage I lung adenocarcinoma. Material: normal lung tissue next to the tumor, obtained before any cancer treatment. The chain recombines TRBV19 with TRBJ2-1, with D possibly TRBD1 on 6 matching bases. The CDR3 DNA follows: TGTGCCAGTAGTATTCAACCGGACAGCAATGAGCAGTTCTTC. Translation: CASSIQPDSNEQFF.